This passage covers 26 T cell receptor beta chains from one sample sequenced in a study of naive and memory T cell subsets. An equimolar mix of two oligonucleotides served as the beta constant-region primer for TRBC1 and TRBC2. The ligated cDNA underwent four PCR rounds using SP2 and nested alpha and beta constant-region primers. TCRdb used MiXCR to reprocess the UMI-ligation and nested PCR reads, holding one entry per CDR3 protein. Seen here are around 110,000 distinct CDR3 sequences, 35% to 40% observed once, and the top ten hold more than 0.8%. The sequencing input was central memory CD4+ T cells from blood. Source of these receptors: a human donor in good health.

The chain links TRBV5-1 to TRBJ2-1, with 10 bases matching TRBD2. Per the germline V gene, CDR1 is SGHRS and CDR2 is YFSETQ. This CDR3 comprises 16 residues. V trimming: 0 bases; J trimming: 4 bases; junction bases outside the gene matches: 4. This chain's CDR3 is CASSLVLAGSYNEQFF. The CDR3 DNA is TGCGCCAGCAGCTTGGTACTAGCGGGATCTTACAATGAGCAGTTCTTC.

The V gene is TRBV6-6, the J gene TRBJ1-2; D gene ambiguous. The CDR3 is made up of 15 amino acids. CDR1 is MNHNY, CDR2 SVGAGI, per germline (reference sequence). Between the trimmed V and J ends, which lost 0 bases and 8 bases, there was a span of 16 bases. The DNA of the CDR3 is TGTGCCAGCAGTTACTCGATTCGGGCAGTTCCCGGCTACACCTTC. Its translation is CASSYSIRAVPGYTF.

The rearrangement links TRBV7-2 to TRBJ2-4, with D possibly matching TRBD2 (5 bases). This CDR3 spans 12 amino acids. Per the germline V gene, CDR1 is SGHTA and CDR2 is FQGNSA. Trimming pared 3 bases from V and 9 bases from J, leaving 9 bases between. CDR3 amino acids: CASSLVRGIQYF. CDR3 bases: TGTGCCAGCAGCTTGGTCCGGGGCATTCAGTACTTC.

This clonotype was detected only a few times. The chain couples TRBV4-3 to TRBJ2-7; 8 bases are shared with TRBD2. The CDR3 is 16 amino acids. Germline CDR1 and CDR2: LGHNA and YSLEER. The V gene end was trimmed by 0 bases and the J gene end by 0 bases; junction bases not matched to a gene: 4. CDR3 residues: CASSQDFGTSSYEQYF. The CDR3 DNA reads TGCGCCAGCAGCCAAGATTTCGGGACTAGCTCCTACGAGCAGTACTTC.

The chain combines TRBV28 with TRBJ1-1; D ambiguous. The CDR3 covers 17 residues. From germline, CDR1 is MDHEN and CDR2 SYDVKM. V gave up 5 bases and J gave up 0 bases, with 19 bases separating them. This CDR3 reads CASSPTPSYRMNTEAFF. The CDR3, as DNA: TGTGCCAGCAGTCCCACCCCTTCATACCGAATGAACACTGAAGCTTTCTTT.

CDR3 sequence: CASSANYEQYF. The CDR3 DNA sequence: TGTGCCAGCAGTGCCAATTACGAGCAGTACTTC. This chain connects TRBV6-6 to TRBJ2-7; no reliable D call. The V end was cut by 5 bases, the J end by 4 bases, with 6 bases between. Looked up from germline, CDR1 is MNHNY and CDR2 is SVGAGI (reference sequence). This CDR3 is built from 11 residues.

The table lists this clonotype with a few counts. The rearrangement links TRBV6-5 to TRBJ1-5; 9 positions match TRBD1. The CDR3 covers 17 residues. Losses at the gene ends were 4 bases for V and 3 bases for J; bases not matched to a gene: 10. Germline lookup yields CDR1 MNHEY and CDR2 SVGAGI. The CDR3 reads CASSSIGTGLNNQPQHF. The CDR3 bases are TGTGCCAGCAGTTCCATAGGGACAGGGCTTAACAATCAGCCCCAGCATTTT.

This clonotype was recorded a few times. The chain combines TRBV6-6 with TRBJ2-3; tentative D call: TRBD1 (5 bases). The germline CDR1 and CDR2 sequences are MNHNY and SVGAGI (reference sequence). With 2 bases removed from V and 5 bases from J, the gap between germline ends came to 11 bases. CDR3 size: 14 residues. CDR3 sequence reads: CASSYGQGGDTQYF. DNA for the CDR3: TGTGCCAGCAGTTACGGGCAGGGCGGAGATACGCAGTATTTT.

This clonotype came up a few times. The V and J genes are TRBV10-3 and TRBJ1-1, with TRBD1 matching over 8 bases. V shed 7 bases, J shed 1 base, and the junction held 8 bases outside the gene matches. Germline CDR1 and CDR2: ENHRY and SYGVKD. This CDR3 region has 15 residues. CDR3 DNA sequence: TGTGCCATCACCAGAAGCGGACAGGGGAACACTGAAGCTTTCTTT. Its translation: CAITRSGQGNTEAFF.

This clonotype occurred many times. The chain couples TRBV27 to TRBJ2-7, with 10 bases lining up with TRBD2. CDR1 MNHEY and CDR2 SMNVEV come from the germline V gene (reference sequence). Losses at the gene ends were 5 bases for V and 3 bases for J; bases not matched to a gene: 7. The CDR3 contains 15 residues. The CDR3, as DNA: TGTGCCAGCAGTCGGCTAGCGGGAGTTTTCTACGAGCAGTACTTC. Encoded protein: CASSRLAGVFYEQYF.

V and J are TRBV20-1 and TRBJ2-3; D possibly corresponds to TRBD1 (5 bases). This CDR3 comprises 12 residues. The V end lost 2 bases, the J end lost 6 bases, and 9 bases lay between the germline ends. CDR1 is DFQATT, CDR2 SNEGSKA, per germline (reference sequence). CDR3 residues: CSARFDSDTQYF. CDR3 bases: TGCAGTGCTAGATTCGACAGTGATACGCAGTATTTT.

The chain joins TRBV20-1 to TRBJ1-1; D may be TRBD1 (6 bases). V gave up 0 bases and J gave up 0 bases, with 14 bases separating them. Per germline, CDR1 DFQATT and CDR2 SNEGSKA (reference sequence). CDR3 length: 16 residues. CDR3 nucleotide sequence: TGCAGTGCTAGAGATCAAGGGGGGTTAATGAACACTGAAGCTTTCTTT. Amino acids: CSARDQGGLMNTEAFF.

The chain is built from TRBV20-1 and TRBJ2-1; TRBD1 aligns across 11 bases. Losses at the gene ends were 4 bases for V and 8 bases for J; bases not matched to a gene: 4. CDR3 length: 13 amino acids. Germline V lookup: CDR1 DFQATT, CDR2 SNEGSKA (reference sequence). DNA of the CDR3: TGCAGTGCTATGGACAGGGGGCTCTATGAGCAGTTCTTC. It translates to CSAMDRGLYEQFF.

This clonotype occurred many times. The rearrangement uses TRBV12-3 or TRBV12-4 and TRBJ2-7, with 10 bases that match TRBD2. The CDR3 consists of 20 residues. V dropped 1 base and J dropped 0; count of bases not matched to a gene: 15. The CDR3 bases are TGTGCCAGCAGTTTAGGGGCCCTAGCGGGAGAGGGGGGAAACTCCTACGAGCAGTACTTC. Its protein product is CASSLGALAGEGGNSYEQYF.

The V call is TRBV6-1, the J call TRBJ2-4; D is perhaps TRBD2 (6 bases). Trimming pared 2 bases from V and 2 bases from J, leaving 10 bases between. The V gene's germline CDR1 is MNHNS and CDR2 SASEGT. This CDR3 comprises 15 residues. The CDR3 protein is CASSELAGTKNIQYF. CDR3 DNA: TGTGCCAGCAGTGAATTGGCGGGAACCAAAAACATTCAGTACTTC.

J is TRBJ2-7 and V is TRBV6-1; 13 nucleotides match TRBD2. The germline V gene encodes CDR1 MNHNS and CDR2 SASEGT. The CDR3 length is 15 residues. The V gene end was trimmed by 3 bases and the J gene end by 6 bases; junction bases not matched to a gene: 5. This CDR3 is CASSDGLAGAFEQYF. The CDR3 coding sequence is TGTGCCAGCAGTGATGGACTAGCGGGAGCCTTCGAGCAGTACTTC.

This clonotype was detected only a few times. The J gene is TRBJ2-1, the V gene TRBV7-9; D is possibly TRBD2 (5 bases). The V end lost 2 bases, the J end lost 0 bases, and 8 bases lay between the germline ends. Germline CDR1 SEHNR, CDR2 FQNEAQ (reference sequence). The CDR3 loop spans 15 amino acids. The CDR3 nucleotides are TGTGCCAGCAGCTTACTACTAGTCTCCTACAATGAGCAGTTCTTC. It codes for CASSLLLVSYNEQFF. Drawing the rest from reference TRBV7-9 and TRBJ2-1, the complete variable domain is DTGVSQNPRHKITKRGQNVTFRCDPISEHNRLYWYRQTLGQGPEFLTYFQNEAQLEKSRLLSDRFSAERPKGSFSTLEIQRTEQGDSAMYLCASSLLLVSYNEQFFGPGTRLTVL.

In its sample, this clonotype was seen many times. The rearrangement links TRBV12-3 or TRBV12-4 to TRBJ2-1; TRBD2 might be the D (5 bases). The CDR3 consists of 13 residues. The V gene lost 11 bases and the J gene lost 8 bases, with 19 bases spanning the gap. The CDR3 DNA follows: TGTGCCTGCCGGCCCGGGATCGGCGATGAGCAGTTCTTC. Residues: CACRPGIGDEQFF.

CDR3 loop: CASESLAGVNEQFF. CDR3 sequence (DNA): TGTGCCAGCGAAAGTTTAGCGGGAGTAAATGAGCAGTTCTTC. The chain combines TRBV19 with TRBJ2-1, with 9 bases that match TRBD2. Germline V gene lookup returns CDR1 LNHDA and CDR2 SQIVND (reference sequence). The CDR3 totals 14 residues. The V and J ends lost 9 bases and 7 bases, in that order; junction bases with no gene match: 10.

The CDR3 region is CASSYVAGGHSEQFF. The CDR3 DNA reads as TGTGCCAGCAGTTACGTGGCAGGGGGTCACAGTGAGCAGTTCTTC. The gene calls are TRBV6-5 and TRBJ2-1; 7 nucleotides align to TRBD1. Looked up from germline, CDR1 is MNHEY and CDR2 is SVGAGI. CDR3 size: 15 residues. V was clipped by 2 bases and J by 9 bases; unmatched bases: 10.

The V and J genes are TRBV3-1 and TRBJ1-2, with 7 bases identical to TRBD1. The germline gives CDR1 LGHDT, CDR2 YNNKEL (reference sequence). J lost 5 bases, V lost 1 base, and 7 bases had no gene match. The CDR3 loop spans 15 amino acids. This chain's CDR3 is CASSQGRTGLYGYTF. The CDR3 DNA is TGTGCCAGCAGCCAAGGGAGGACAGGCTTATATGGCTACACCTTC.

V is TRBV29-1 and J is TRBJ2-3; the match to TRBD1 covers 9 bases. V lost 6 bases and J lost 5; bases outside the gene matches: 9. The CDR3 is made up of 14 amino acids. Germline lookup yields CDR1 SQVTM and CDR2 ANQGSEA. The CDR3 DNA reads as TGCAGCGTCCGCTCCGGGACAGGGCTAGATACGCAGTATTTT. Encoded protein: CSVRSGTGLDTQYF.

The V and J genes are TRBV6-2 or TRBV6-3 and TRBJ2-1; 11 bases align to TRBD2. This CDR3 has 15 amino acids. Germline CDR1 is MNHEY and CDR2 is SVGEGT. The J segment lost 4 bases and the V segment lost 5 bases, leaving 4 bases of the junction unmatched. The CDR3, as DNA: TGTGCCAGCAGTCCACTAGCGGGAGAATACAATGAGCAGTTCTTC. This codes for CASSPLAGEYNEQFF.

V gene TRBV12-3 or TRBV12-4 combines with J gene TRBJ2-5; D gene uncertain. Between the trimmed V and J ends, which lost 5 bases and 0 bases, there was a span of 4 bases. The CDR3 is made up of 12 amino acids. The CDR3 DNA sequence: TGTGCCAGCAGTCCGTACCAAGAGACCCAGTACTTC. This codes for CASSPYQETQYF.

This clonotype has only one observation. The chain has TRBV15 and TRBJ2-3, with TRBD2 identical over 10 bases. CDR3 length equals 16 residues. Germline CDR1 LNHNV, CDR2 YYDKDF (reference sequence). Trimming cost V 2 bases and J 4 bases; bases outside gene matches: 6. The CDR3 protein is CATSRSLAGDPDTQYF. The CDR3 DNA sequence: TGTGCCACCAGCAGATCTCTAGCGGGAGACCCAGATACGCAGTATTTT. Drawing the rest from reference TRBV15 and TRBJ2-3, the complete variable domain is DAMVIQNPRYQVTQFGKPVTLSCSQTLNHNVMYWYQQKSSQAPKLLFHYYDKDFNNEADTPDNFQSRRPNTSFCFLDIRSPGLGDTAMYLCATSRSLAGDPDTQYFGPGTRLTVL.

This clonotype was found a few times. CDR3 coding DNA: TGTGCCAGCAGTGTCGTATTCACAGATACGCAGTATTTT. Residues: CASSVVFTDTQYF. The chain carries TRBV6-1 and TRBJ2-3; D unclear. Trimming took 4 bases from V and 2 from J, leaving 7 bases between them. CDR1 is MNHNS and CDR2 is SASEGT in the germline V gene. The CDR3 consists of 13 residues.